These T cell receptor beta chains were read from a single sample in a study of T cell repertoires in cytomegalovirus infection. TCRdb fed the reads into MiXCR, producing one record per CDR3 protein. The repertoire holds some 680,000 distinct CDR3 sequences, with approximately 34% as singletons. The sample comprised PBMCs. Every receptor here comes from a human donor in good health (CMV status not recorded). Some clones in this sample may be carry-over from other donors' samples. Each CDR3 is given with its conserved first and last residue. D genes are given only for firm matches. Some rows have no size entry. The others give once, few or many, or a class for an expanded clone.

abundance | j_gene | v_gene | d_gene | CDR3aa | CDR3nt
NA | TRBJ1-4 | TRBV28 | NA | CASRDNRAEKLFF | TGTGCCAGCCGGGACAACCGAGCTGAAAAACTGTTTTTT
few | TRBJ1-2 | TRBV14 | NA | CASSPLEIREAPLF | TGTGCCAGCAGCCCCCTGGAAATCAGGGAGGCCCCTCTATTC
few | TRBJ2-1 | TRBV7-9 | NA | CASRLKDEQFF | TGTGCCAGCAGGCTTAAGGATGAGCAGTTCTTC
NA | TRBJ2-1 | TRBV24-1 | NA | CATSDPDGSWADEQFF | TGTGCCACCAGTGACCCCGACGGCTCCTGGGCAGATGAGCAGTTCTTC
NA | TRBJ2-6 | TRBV5-4 | NA | CASSSTVPGANVLTF | TGTGCCAGCAGCTCGACAGTACCTGGGGCCAACGTCCTGACTTTC
NA | TRBJ1-1 | TRBV12-5 | NA | CASGLGPPNTEAFF | TGTGCTAGTGGTTTGGGGCCGCCGAACACTGAAGCTTTCTTT
NA | TRBJ1-1 | TRBV20-1 | NA | CSALEDSRVNTEAFF | TGCAGTGCCCTAGAAGATTCCCGGGTTAACACTGAAGCTTTCTTT
NA | TRBJ2-5 | TRBV5-1 | NA | CASSLIPDQETQYF | TGCGCCAGCAGCTTGATACCTGACCAAGAGACCCAGTACTTC
few | TRBJ2-7 | TRBV5-6 | TRBD1 | CASSPPRTGPYEQYF | TGTGCCAGCAGCCCTCCGCGGACAGGACCCTACGAGCAGTACTTC
NA | TRBJ2-4 | TRBV24-1 | NA | CATSDLRQGNIQYF | TGTGCCACCAGTGATTTGCGGCAGGGAAACATTCAGTACTTC
few | TRBJ2-7 | TRBV25-1 | TRBD1 | CATRTGLSYEQYF | TGTGCCACCAGGACAGGCCTCTCCTACGAGCAGTACTTC
many | TRBJ2-7 | TRBV28 | NA | CASSFSYYEQYF | TGTGCCAGCAGTTTCTCCTATTACGAGCAGTACTTC
NA | TRBJ2-1 | TRBV27 | TRBD1 | CASSFRGQGFGHEQFF | TGTGCCAGCAGTTTTAGGGGACAGGGGTTTGGCCATGAGCAGTTCTTC
NA | TRBJ1-2 | TRBV29-1 | NA | CSAGFVGSGGYTF | TGCAGCGCCGGGTTTGTGGGGTCGGGCGGCTACACCTTC
many | TRBJ2-3 | TRBV7-2 | NA | CASSPNPDTQYF | TGTGCCAGCAGCCCGAACCCGGATACGCAGTATTTT
few | TRBJ1-5 | TRBV7-2 | TRBD1 | CASSLTVVRGPNQPQHF | TGTGCCAGCAGCTTAACGGTAGTCAGGGGGCCCAATCAGCCCCAGCATTTT
few | TRBJ2-7 | TRBV5-6 | NA | CASSFWDVNLGTSPYEQYF | TGTGCCAGCAGCTTTTGGGATGTGAACTTGGGAACCTCCCCCTACGAGCAGTACTTC
few | TRBJ1-5 | TRBV6-2/TRBV6-3 | NA | CASSPGGIGNQPQHF | TGTGCCAGCAGCCCCGGCGGAATAGGGAATCAGCCCCAGCATTTT
NA | TRBJ1-2 | TRBV20-1 | NA | CSAPSEIRDYTF | TGCAGTGCTCCTTCCGAAATCCGTGACTACACCTTC
many | TRBJ2-1 | TRBV6-1 | TRBD2 | CASESGATYNEQFF | TGTGCCAGTGAAAGCGGGGCCACCTACAATGAGCAGTTCTTC
few | TRBJ2-1 | TRBV12-3/TRBV12-4 | NA | CASRPLGGSSYNEQFF | TGTGCCAGCAGGCCACTTGGGGGGAGCTCCTACAATGAGCAGTTCTTC
NA | TRBJ2-3 | TRBV5-6 | TRBD2 | CASSGIAGSGTDTQYF | TGTGCCAGCAGCGGGATAGCGGGGTCGGGCACAGATACGCAGTATTTT
many | TRBJ1-5 | TRBV7-9 | NA | CASSLWSQPQHF | TGTGCCAGCAGCTTATGGTCGCAGCCCCAGCATTTT
NA | TRBJ1-5 | TRBV5-3 | NA | CASSPRVNQPQHF | TGTGCCAGCAGCCCTAGAGTGAATCAGCCCCAGCATTTT
few | TRBJ1-6 | TRBV6-1 | TRBD1 | CASRGTANSPLHF | TGTGCCAGCAGGGGGACAGCTAATTCACCCCTCCACTTT
many | TRBJ2-1 | TRBV7-8 | NA | CASSPVAGSSGWNEQFF | TGTGCCAGCAGCCCCGTGGCTGGGAGCTCAGGATGGAATGAGCAGTTCTTC
NA | TRBJ2-7 | TRBV6-1 | NA | CASSYPARGGLYEQYF | TGTGCCAGCAGTTACCCAGCCCGAGGGGGACTATACGAGCAGTACTTC
NA | TRBJ1-5 | TRBV2 | NA | CARGDPEGPQHF | TGTGCCCGAGGGGACCCGGAGGGGCCCCAGCATTTT
many | TRBJ1-1 | TRBV7-8 | TRBD1 | CASSLGRTLQGRNTEAFF | TGTGCCAGCAGCTTAGGCCGGACCTTACAGGGGAGGAACACTGAAGCTTTCTTT
few | TRBJ2-3 | TRBV30 | NA | CAWSVRLGRAVLDTQYF | TGTGCCTGGAGTGTACGTTTGGGGCGCGCGGTCCTAGATACGCAGTATTTT
NA | TRBJ2-2 | TRBV28 | TRBD2 | CASRLGTAGELFF | TGTGCCAGCCGTTTAGGGACTGCGGGGGAGCTTTTTTTT
NA | TRBJ1-2 | TRBV15 | NA | CATSRGVSGGYGYTF | TGTGCCACCAGCAGAGGAGTATCTGGGGGGTATGGCTACACCTTC
few | TRBJ1-5 | TRBV6-5 | NA | CASGTPKLYSNQPQHF | TGTGCCAGCGGGACACCGAAACTTTATAGCAATCAGCCCCAGCATTTT
many | TRBJ2-7 | TRBV5-1 | TRBD1 | CASSFRTGTYEQYF | TGCGCCAGCAGCTTTCGGACAGGAACCTACGAGCAGTACTTC
few | TRBJ1-1 | TRBV10-3 | TRBD1 | CAIRDRGGTEAFF | TGTGCCATCAGGGACAGGGGAGGGACTGAAGCTTTCTTT
NA | TRBJ2-5 | TRBV12-3/TRBV12-4 | NA | CATQGPGETQYF | TGTGCCACTCAGGGGCCCGGGGAGACCCAGTACTTC
few | TRBJ1-1 | TRBV7-9 | NA | CASSNREDTEAFF | TGTGCCAGCAGCAACCGGGAAGACACTGAAGCTTTCTTT
few | TRBJ2-1 | TRBV29-1 | NA | CSVAEKVYNEQFF | TGCAGCGTTGCGGAGAAGGTCTACAATGAGCAGTTCTTC
NA | TRBJ2-6 | TRBV3-1 | NA | CASSPGTFREISGANVLTF | TGTGCCAGCAGCCCTGGGACATTCCGTGAAATCTCTGGGGCCAACGTCCTGACTTTC
few | TRBJ1-1 | TRBV7-6 | NA | CASSITRGGTTEAFF | TGTGCCAGCAGCATCACCAGGGGAGGGACCACTGAAGCTTTCTTT